This T cell receptor beta chain was documented in a study of spatial heterogeneity in lung cancer. Study-level findings and limits: Resection saw ubiquitous expanded tumor TCRs appear in blood more than follow-up did.

TCRdb used MiXCR to reprocess the 5' RACE reads, holding one entry per CDR3 protein. The sample lists 95,000 to 130,000 distinct CDR3 sequences, 12% occurring once. This clonotype was recorded many times. Its antigen is still unknown. As for time point: blood at routine non-recurrence follow-up after resection. Whole RNA from tumor, nontumor lung or frozen PBMC was sequenced unsorted. This TCR was recovered from a male donor with early-stage non-small cell lung cancer. The material was PBMCs, obtained at follow-up.

CDR3 loop: CASSFSEYQPQHF. CDR3 nucleotide sequence: TGTGCCAGCAGCTTCAGCGAGTATCAGCCCCAGCATTTT. The chain recombines TRBV7-2 with TRBJ1-5; D is unresolved. Trimming took 3 bases from V and 5 from J, leaving 8 bases between them. In germline, CDR1 is SGHTA, CDR2 FQGNSA. The CDR3 has 13 amino acids. Using reference TRBV7-2 and TRBJ1-5 for the parts outside the CDR3, the full variable domain is GAGVSQSPSNKVTEKGKDVELRCDPISGHTALYWYRQSLGQGLEFLIYFQGNSAPDKSGLPSDRFSAERTGGSVSTLTIQRTQQEDSAVYLCASSFSEYQPQHFGDGTRLSIL.